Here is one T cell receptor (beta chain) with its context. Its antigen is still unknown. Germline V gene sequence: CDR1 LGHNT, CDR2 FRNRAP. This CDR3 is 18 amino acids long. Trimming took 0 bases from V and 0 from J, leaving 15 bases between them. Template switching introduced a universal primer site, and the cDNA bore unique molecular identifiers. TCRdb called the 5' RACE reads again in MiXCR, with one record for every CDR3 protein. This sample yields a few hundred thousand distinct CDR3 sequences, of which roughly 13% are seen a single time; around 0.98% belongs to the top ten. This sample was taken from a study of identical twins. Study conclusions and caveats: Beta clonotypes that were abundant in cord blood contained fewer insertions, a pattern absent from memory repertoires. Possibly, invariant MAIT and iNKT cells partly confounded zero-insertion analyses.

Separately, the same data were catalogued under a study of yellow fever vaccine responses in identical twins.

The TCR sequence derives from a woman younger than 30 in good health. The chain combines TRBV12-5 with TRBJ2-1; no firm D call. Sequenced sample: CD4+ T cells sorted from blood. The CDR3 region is CASGLVWGGWSSYNEQFF. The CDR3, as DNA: TGTGCTAGTGGTTTGGTATGGGGTGGATGGAGCTCCTACAATGAGCAGTTCTTC.